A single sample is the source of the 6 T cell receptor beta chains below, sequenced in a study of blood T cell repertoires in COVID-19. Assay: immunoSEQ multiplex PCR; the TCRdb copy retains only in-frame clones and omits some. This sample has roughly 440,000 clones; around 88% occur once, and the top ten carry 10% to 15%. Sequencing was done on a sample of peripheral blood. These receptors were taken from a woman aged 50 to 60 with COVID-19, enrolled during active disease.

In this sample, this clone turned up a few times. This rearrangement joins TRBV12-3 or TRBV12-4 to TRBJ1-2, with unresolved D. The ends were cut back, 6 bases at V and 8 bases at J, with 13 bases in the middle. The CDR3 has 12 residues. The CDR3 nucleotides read TGTGCCAGCAGCCGCTTGGGAGGAGGCTACACCTTC. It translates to CASSRLGGGYTF.

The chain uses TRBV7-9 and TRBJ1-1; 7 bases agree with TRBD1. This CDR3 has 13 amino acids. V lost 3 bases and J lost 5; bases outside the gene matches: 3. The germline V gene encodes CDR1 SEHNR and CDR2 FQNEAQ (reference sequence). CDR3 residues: CASSFPRGTEAFF. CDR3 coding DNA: TGTGCCAGCAGCTTCCCCAGGGGGACTGAAGCTTTCTTT.

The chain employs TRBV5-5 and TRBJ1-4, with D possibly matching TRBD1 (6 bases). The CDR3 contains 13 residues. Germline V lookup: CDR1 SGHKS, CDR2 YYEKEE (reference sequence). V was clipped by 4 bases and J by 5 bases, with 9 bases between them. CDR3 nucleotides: TGTGCCAGCAGCACGACAGGAAATGAAAAACTGTTTTTT. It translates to CASSTTGNEKLFF.

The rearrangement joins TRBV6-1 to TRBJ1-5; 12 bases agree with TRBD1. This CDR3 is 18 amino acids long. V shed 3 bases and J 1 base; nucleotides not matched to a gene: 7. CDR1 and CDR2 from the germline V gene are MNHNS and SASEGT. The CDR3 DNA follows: TGTGCCAGCAGTGATGGGACAGGGGGCTCGGCGAGCAATCAGCCCCAGCATTTT. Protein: CASSDGTGGSASNQPQHF.

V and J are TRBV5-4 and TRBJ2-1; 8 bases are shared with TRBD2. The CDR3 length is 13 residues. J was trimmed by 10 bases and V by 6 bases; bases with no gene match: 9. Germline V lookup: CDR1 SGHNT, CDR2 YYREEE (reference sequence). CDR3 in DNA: TGTGCCAGCACTCCGACGGGAGGGACGGAGCAGTTCTTC. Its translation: CASTPTGGTEQFF.

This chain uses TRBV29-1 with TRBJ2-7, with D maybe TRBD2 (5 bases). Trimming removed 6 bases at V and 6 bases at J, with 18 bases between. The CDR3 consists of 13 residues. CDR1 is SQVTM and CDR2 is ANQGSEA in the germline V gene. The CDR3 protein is CSVSQAGNSEQYF. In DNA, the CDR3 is TGCAGCGTGAGCCAGGCGGGTAATAGCGAGCAGTACTTC.